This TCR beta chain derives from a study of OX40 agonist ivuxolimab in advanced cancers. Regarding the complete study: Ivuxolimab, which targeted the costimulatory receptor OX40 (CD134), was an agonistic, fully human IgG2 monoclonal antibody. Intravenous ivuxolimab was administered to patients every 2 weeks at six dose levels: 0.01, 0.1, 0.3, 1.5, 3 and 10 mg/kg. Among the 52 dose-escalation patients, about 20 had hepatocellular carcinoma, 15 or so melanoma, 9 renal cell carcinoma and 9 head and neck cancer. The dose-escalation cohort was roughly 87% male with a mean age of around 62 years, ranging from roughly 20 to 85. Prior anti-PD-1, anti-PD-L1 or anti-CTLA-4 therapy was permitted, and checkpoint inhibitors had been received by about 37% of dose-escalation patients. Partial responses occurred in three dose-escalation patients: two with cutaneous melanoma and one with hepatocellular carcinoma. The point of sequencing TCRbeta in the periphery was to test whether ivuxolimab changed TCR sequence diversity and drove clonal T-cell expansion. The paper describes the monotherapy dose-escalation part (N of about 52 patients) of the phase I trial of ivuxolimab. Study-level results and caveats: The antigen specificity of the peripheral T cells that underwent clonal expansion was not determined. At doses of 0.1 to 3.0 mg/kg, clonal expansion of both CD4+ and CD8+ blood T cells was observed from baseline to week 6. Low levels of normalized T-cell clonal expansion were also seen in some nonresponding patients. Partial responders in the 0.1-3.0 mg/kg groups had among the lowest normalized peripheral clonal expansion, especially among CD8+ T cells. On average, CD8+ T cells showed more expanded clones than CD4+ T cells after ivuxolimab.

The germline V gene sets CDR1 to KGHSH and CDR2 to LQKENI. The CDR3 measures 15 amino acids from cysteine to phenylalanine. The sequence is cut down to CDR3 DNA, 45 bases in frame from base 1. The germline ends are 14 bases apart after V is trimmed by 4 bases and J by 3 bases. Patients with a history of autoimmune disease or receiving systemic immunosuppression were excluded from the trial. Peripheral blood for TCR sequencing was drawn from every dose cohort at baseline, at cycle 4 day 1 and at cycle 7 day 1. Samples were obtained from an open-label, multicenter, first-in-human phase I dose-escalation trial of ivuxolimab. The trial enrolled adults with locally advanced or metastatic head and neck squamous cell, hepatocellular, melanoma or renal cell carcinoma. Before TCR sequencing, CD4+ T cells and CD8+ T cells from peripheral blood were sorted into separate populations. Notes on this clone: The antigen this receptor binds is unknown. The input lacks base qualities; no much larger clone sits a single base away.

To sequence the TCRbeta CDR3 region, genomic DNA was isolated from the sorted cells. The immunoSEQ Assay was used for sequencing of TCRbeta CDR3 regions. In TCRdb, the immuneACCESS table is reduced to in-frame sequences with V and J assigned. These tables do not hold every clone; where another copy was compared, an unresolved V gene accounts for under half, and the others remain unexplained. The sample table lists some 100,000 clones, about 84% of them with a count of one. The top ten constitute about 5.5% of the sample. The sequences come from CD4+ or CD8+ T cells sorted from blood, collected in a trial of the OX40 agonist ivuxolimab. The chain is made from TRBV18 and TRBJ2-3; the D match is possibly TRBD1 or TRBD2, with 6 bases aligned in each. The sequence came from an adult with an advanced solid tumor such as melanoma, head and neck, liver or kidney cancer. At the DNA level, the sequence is TGTGCCAGCTCACTAGTACAGGGAGGTACAGATACGCAGTATTTT. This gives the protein CASSLVQGGTDTQYF.